This TCR beta chain was retrieved from a study of blood T cell repertoires in COVID-19. Overall study: Material from acute and convalescent COVID-19 was sourced from the United States, Italy and Spain. PBMCs, B-cell-depleted T cells, or T cells were the source of the cDNA or gDNA that made up the material.

As originally analysed: Scientists estimated how many nucleated cells there were by amplifying reference gene primers. Repertoires were generated with immunoSEQ multiplex PCR, while TCRdb's copy carries only in-frame clones and drops some. V and J calls and clone size are as listed in that table; D and trimming were resolved from the DNA. Of some 140,000 clones listed, 79% are singletons. The CDR3 length is 13 residues. The germline V gene has CDR1 SGDLS and CDR2 YYNGEE. V was clipped by 4 bases and J by 7 bases; unmatched bases: 3. This chain links TRBV9 with TRBJ1-2, with 11 bases matching TRBD1. Sample: peripheral blood. The receptor was derived from a man in his sixties with acute or convalescent COVID-19. CDR3 region: CASSRTGGLGYTF. The CDR3 coding sequence is TGTGCCAGCAGCCGGACAGGGGGCCTTGGCTACACCTTC.